Listed below are T cell receptor beta chains from one sample, sequenced in a study of blood T cell repertoires in COVID-19. The repertoire was sequenced with immunoSEQ multiplex PCR; TCRdb's copy has only in-frame clones and lacks some. The sample yields over 250,000 clones, 65% to 90% seen once. The sample consisted of peripheral blood. These receptors all stem from a man aged 50-59 years with active or convalescent COVID-19. Each CDR3 is given with its conserved first and last residue. A D gene is named only where the DNA matches it firmly. Clone size, where shown, is once, few, many, or a class for clones that have expanded.

clone_size,d_call,cdr3_length,j_call,v_call,cdr3_aa,cdr3_nt
-,TRBD1,15,TRBJ1-5,TRBV2,CASSRQGLDNQPQHF,TGTGCCAGCAGTCGACAGGGGTTGGACAATCAGCCCCAGCATTTT
-,TRBD2,18,TRBJ2-1,TRBV15,CATSRDKGRTSGKSEQFF,TGTGCCACCAGCAGAGACAAGGGGAGGACTAGCGGGAAGAGTGAGCAGTTCTTC
-,-,18,TRBJ1-5,TRBV7-2,CASSLEGGPRGAGQPQHF,TGTGCCAGCAGCTTAGAGGGGGGGCCTAGAGGGGCCGGCCAGCCCCAGCATTTT
-,-,13,TRBJ1-2,TRBV7-9,CASSSGSRGGYTF,TGTGCCAGCAGTTCGGGCTCCCGCGGGGGCTACACCTTC
-,TRBD1,14,TRBJ2-3,TRBV2,CASSWDRGSDTQYF,TGTGCCAGCAGCTGGGACAGGGGGTCAGATACGCAGTATTTT
-,-,13,TRBJ1-3,TRBV25-1,CASSEAGQNTIYF,TGTGCCAGCAGTGAAGCAGGGCAGAACACCATATATTTT
-,TRBD1,15,TRBJ1-2,TRBV19,CASSSRRTGTLRYTF,TGTGCCAGTAGTTCCCGGAGGACAGGCACGCTCCGCTACACCTTC
-,TRBD2,15,TRBJ2-7,TRBV27,CASRTSTSLSSEQYF,TGTGCCAGCAGAACCTCGACTAGCCTAAGTTCCGAGCAGTACTTC
-,-,10,TRBJ1-1,TRBV20-1,CSAQDREAFF,TGCAGTGCTCAGGACAGAGAAGCTTTCTTT
-,-,16,TRBJ1-1,TRBV4-1,CASTPFSDRVNTEAFF,TGCGCCAGCACCCCCTTCTCCGACAGAGTGAACACTGAAGCTTTCTTT
-,TRBD2,20,TRBJ2-1,TRBV9,CASSPHLRTSGTPRNNEQFF,TGTGCCAGCAGCCCCCATCTGAGGACTAGCGGGACACCCAGAAACAATGAGCAGTTCTTC
few,TRBD1,12,TRBJ1-1,TRBV3-1/TRBV3-2,CASSRRQGEAFF,TGTGCCAGCAGCCGCCGACAGGGTGAAGCTTTCTTT
-,TRBD2,16,TRBJ2-3,TRBV13,CASSARLAEDTDTQYF,TGTGCCAGCAGCGCCCGACTAGCGGAGGACACAGATACGCAGTATTTT
once,-,16,TRBJ1-3,TRBV7-8,CASLRGNRSSGNTIYF,TGTGCCAGCTTACGAGGAAACCGCAGCTCTGGAAACACCATATATTTT
-,TRBD1,13,TRBJ1-2,TRBV18,CASSPPQGYGYTF,TGTGCCAGCTCACCCCCACAGGGGTATGGCTACACCTTC
-,-,11,TRBJ1-2,TRBV6-5,CASRRDYGYTF,TGTGCCAGCCGCAGGGACTATGGCTACACCTTC
once,-,17,TRBJ1-2,TRBV5-4,CASSLMTGSSFNYGYTF,TGTGCCAGCAGCTTGATGACAGGATCTTCCTTTAACTATGGCTACACCTTC
-,-,12,TRBJ1-2,TRBV29-1,CSVVLGADGYTF,TGCAGCGTTGTTCTGGGGGCGGATGGCTACACCTTC
-,TRBD1,15,TRBJ2-5,TRBV4-2,CASSQVRTGAETQYF,TGTGCCAGCAGCCAAGTCAGGACAGGGGCAGAGACCCAGTACTTC
-,TRBD2,17,TRBJ2-1,TRBV6-1,CASSEFRAGNSYNEQFF,TGTGCCAGCAGTGAGTTTCGAGCGGGAAACTCCTACAATGAGCAGTTCTTC
-,TRBD1,16,TRBJ1-2,TRBV7-8,CASSSQQGTPNYGYTF,TGTGCCAGCAGCTCACAACAGGGGACCCCTAACTATGGCTACACCTTC
-,-,15,TRBJ1-1,TRBV5-1,CASSRGDYKGTEAFF,TGCGCCAGCAGCCGGGGGGATTACAAGGGCACTGAAGCTTTCTTT
-,-,13,TRBJ1-1,TRBV27,CASSASGWTEAFF,TGTGCCAGCAGTGCGTCAGGTTGGACTGAAGCTTTCTTT
once,-,17,TRBJ2-2,TRBV7-9,CASSLVGGGEVAGELFF,TGTGCCAGCAGCTTAGTAGGCGGAGGGGAGGTCGCCGGGGAGCTGTTTTTT
once,-,15,TRBJ1-4,TRBV10-3,CAISESGGANEKLFF,TGTGCCATCAGTGAGTCGGGAGGTGCGAATGAAAAACTGTTTTTT
-,-,13,TRBJ1-4,TRBV4-1,CASSQGAVEKLFF,TGCGCCAGCAGCCAGGGGGCGGTTGAAAAACTGTTTTTT
-,TRBD1,14,TRBJ1-2,TRBV6-5,CASSQNGQGGGYTF,TGTGCCAGCAGCCAGAATGGACAGGGTGGCGGCTACACCTTC
-,-,13,TRBJ2-5,TRBV5-1,CASRIGVQETQYF,TGCGCCAGCAGGATCGGGGTTCAAGAGACCCAGTACTTC
-,-,13,TRBJ1-1,TRBV9,CASPPRLNTEAFF,TGTGCCAGCCCCCCTAGGTTGAACACTGAAGCTTTCTTT
-,-,13,TRBJ1-2,TRBV21-1,CASSTGTNYGYTF,TGTGCCAGCAGCACAGGAACTAACTATGGCTACACCTTC
-,TRBD1,14,TRBJ2-7,TRBV5-5,CASSSDRGAYEQYF,TGTGCCAGCAGCTCGGACAGGGGGGCCTACGAGCAGTACTTC
-,-,15,TRBJ2-7,TRBV14,CASSQDLGQGYEQYF,TGTGCCAGCAGCCAAGATCTCGGGCAGGGCTACGAGCAGTACTTC
-,-,13,TRBJ1-3,TRBV4-2,CASSQAGEDTIYF,TGTGCCAGCAGCCAAGCGGGAGAAGACACCATATATTTT
-,-,14,TRBJ1-4,TRBV2,CASSKGRANEKLFF,TGTGCCAGCAGCAAAGGGCGGGCGAATGAAAAACTGTTTTTT
few,TRBD2,15,TRBJ2-1,TRBV5-4,CASSLRTGLGNEQFF,TGTGCCAGCAGCTTGAGAACGGGACTAGGCAATGAGCAGTTCTTC
-,TRBD1,12,TRBJ1-1,TRBV30,CAWSSGTGVAFF,TGTGCCTGGAGTTCCGGGACAGGGGTAGCTTTCTTT
-,TRBD1,16,TRBJ1-4,TRBV30,CAWSARTGVLNEKLFF,TGTGCCTGGAGTGCGAGGACAGGGGTACTTAATGAAAAACTGTTTTTT
-,TRBD2,15,TRBJ2-1,TRBV7-9,CASSTSGRAPNEQFF,TGTGCCAGCAGTACAAGCGGGAGGGCCCCCAATGAGCAGTTCTTC
-,TRBD2,16,TRBJ2-1,TRBV27,CASSPLAGAPYNEQFF,TGTGCCAGCAGTCCTTTAGCGGGAGCCCCCTACAATGAGCAGTTCTTC
-,TRBD1,15,TRBJ1-5,TRBV10-3,CAISEGQGAGQPQHF,TGTGCCATCAGTGAAGGCCAGGGGGCCGGGCAGCCCCAGCATTTT
-,TRBD1,13,TRBJ2-1,TRBV7-9,CASSGTRGLREFF,TGTGCCAGCAGCGGAACCAGGGGGCTAAGGGAGTTCTTC
-,-,12,TRBJ1-1,TRBV6-6,CASLGVNTEAFF,TGTGCCAGCCTCGGGGTGAACACTGAAGCTTTCTTT
-,TRBD1,14,TRBJ1-1,TRBV27,CASSWDRGGAEAFF,TGTGCCAGCAGTTGGGACAGGGGGGGGGCTGAAGCTTTCTTT
-,TRBD1,13,TRBJ2-4,TRBV27,CASSDRGVNIQYF,TGTGCCAGCAGTGACAGGGGTGTGAACATTCAGTACTTC